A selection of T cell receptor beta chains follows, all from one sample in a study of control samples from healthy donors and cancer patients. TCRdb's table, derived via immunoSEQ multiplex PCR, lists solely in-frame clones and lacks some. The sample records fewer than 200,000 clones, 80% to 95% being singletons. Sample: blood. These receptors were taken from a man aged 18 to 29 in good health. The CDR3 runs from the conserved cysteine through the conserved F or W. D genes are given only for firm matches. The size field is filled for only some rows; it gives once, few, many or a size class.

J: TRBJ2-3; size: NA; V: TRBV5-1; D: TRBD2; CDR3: CASSLRSSGGYTDTQYF; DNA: TGCGCCAGCAGCTTGAGGTCTAGCGGGGGGTACACAGATACGCAGTATTTT
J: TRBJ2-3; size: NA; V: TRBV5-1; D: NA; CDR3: CASSPQGPPTDTQYF; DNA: TGCGCCAGCAGCCCCCAGGGGCCCCCCACAGATACGCAGTATTTT
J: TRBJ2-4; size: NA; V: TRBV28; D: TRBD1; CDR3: CASSPTGTPLGIQYF; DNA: TGTGCCAGCAGCCCGACAGGGACCCCGCTTGGCATTCAGTACTTC
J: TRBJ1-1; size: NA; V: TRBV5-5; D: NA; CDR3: CASSLAERDTEAFF; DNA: TGTGCCAGCAGCTTGGCCGAAAGGGACACTGAAGCTTTCTTT
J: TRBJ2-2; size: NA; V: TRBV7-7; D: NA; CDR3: CASSQDLNTGELFF; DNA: TGTGCCAGCAGCCAAGACCTAAACACCGGGGAGCTGTTTTTT
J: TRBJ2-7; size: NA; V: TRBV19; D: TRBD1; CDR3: CASSMGQGVTKQYF; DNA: TGTGCCAGTAGTATGGGACAGGGGGTAACGAAGCAGTACTTC
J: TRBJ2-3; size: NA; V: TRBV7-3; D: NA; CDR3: CASSLNLGDTQYF; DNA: TGTGCCAGCAGCTTAAACCTGGGAGATACGCAGTATTTT
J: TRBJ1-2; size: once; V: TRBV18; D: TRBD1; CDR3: CASSESRQGAYGYTF; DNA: TGTGCCAGCTCCGAGTCAAGACAGGGAGCCTATGGCTACACCTTC
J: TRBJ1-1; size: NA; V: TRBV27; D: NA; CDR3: CASRQLNTEAFF; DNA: TGTGCCAGCCGACAGTTGAACACTGAAGCTTTCTTT
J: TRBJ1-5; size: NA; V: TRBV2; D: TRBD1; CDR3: CASRRQGENQPQHF; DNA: TGTGCCAGCAGGAGACAGGGGGAGAATCAGCCCCAGCATTTT
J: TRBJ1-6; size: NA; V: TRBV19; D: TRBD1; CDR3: CASSNYRGSDSPLHF; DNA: TGTGCCAGTAGCAACTACAGGGGTTCGGATTCACCCCTCCACTTT
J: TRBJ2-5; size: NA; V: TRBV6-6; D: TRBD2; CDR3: CASSPASGGSKQETQYF; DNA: TGTGCCAGCAGTCCCGCGAGCGGGGGGAGCAAACAAGAGACCCAGTACTTC
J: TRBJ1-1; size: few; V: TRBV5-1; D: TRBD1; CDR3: CASSLVPGGLGTTEAFF; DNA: TGCGCCAGCAGCTTGGTTCCAGGGGGCCTGGGGACCACTGAAGCTTTCTTT
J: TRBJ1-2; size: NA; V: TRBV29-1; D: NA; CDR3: CSVGDSNYGYTF; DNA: TGCAGCGTTGGGGACTCTAACTATGGCTACACCTTC
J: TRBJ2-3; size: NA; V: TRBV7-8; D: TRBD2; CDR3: CASSAIAGASTDTQYF; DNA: TGTGCCAGCAGCGCTATAGCGGGGGCCAGCACAGATACGCAGTATTTT
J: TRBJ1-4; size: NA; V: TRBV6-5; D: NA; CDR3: CASSQGERKLFF; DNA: TGTGCCAGCAGCCAGGGAGAGCGAAAACTGTTTTTT
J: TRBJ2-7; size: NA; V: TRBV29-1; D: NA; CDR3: CSVVSQGSYEQYF; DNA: TGCAGCGTTGTGTCCCAGGGCTCCTACGAGCAGTACTTC
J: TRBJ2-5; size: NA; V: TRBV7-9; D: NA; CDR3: CASIRDFRAETQYF; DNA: TGTGCCAGCATACGGGACTTCAGAGCAGAGACCCAGTACTTC
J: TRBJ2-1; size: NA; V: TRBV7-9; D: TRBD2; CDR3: CASSPVRGGDNNEQFF; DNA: TGTGCCAGCAGCCCCGTTCGGGGGGGAGACAACAATGAGCAGTTCTTC
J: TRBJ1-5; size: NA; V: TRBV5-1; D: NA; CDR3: CASSFGPQGQPQHF; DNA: TGCGCCAGCAGCTTCGGTCCTCAGGGTCAGCCCCAGCATTTT
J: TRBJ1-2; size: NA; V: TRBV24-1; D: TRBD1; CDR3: CATSGGQGANYGYTF; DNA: TGTGCCACCAGTGGTGGACAGGGGGCTAACTATGGCTACACCTTC
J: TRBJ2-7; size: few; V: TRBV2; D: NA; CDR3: CASSGIYEQYF; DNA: TGTGCCAGCAGCGGGATTTACGAGCAGTACTTC
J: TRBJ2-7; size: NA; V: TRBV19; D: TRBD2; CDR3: CASSIDPPAGTNYEQYF; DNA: TGTGCCAGTAGTATAGATCCCCCTGCGGGGACTAACTACGAGCAGTACTTC
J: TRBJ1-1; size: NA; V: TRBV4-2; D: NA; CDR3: CASSQEAVGARTEAFF; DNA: TGTGCCAGCAGCCAAGAGGCCGTTGGGGCGCGTACTGAAGCTTTCTTT
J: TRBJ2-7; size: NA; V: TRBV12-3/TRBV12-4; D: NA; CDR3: CASSFIDFGEQYF; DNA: TGTGCCAGCAGTTTCATTGACTTTGGGGAGCAGTACTTC
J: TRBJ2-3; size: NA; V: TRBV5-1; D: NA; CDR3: CASSWGLTPFGMGITDTQYF; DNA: TGCGCCAGCAGCTGGGGGCTAACTCCGTTCGGTATGGGTATAACAGATACGCAGTATTTT
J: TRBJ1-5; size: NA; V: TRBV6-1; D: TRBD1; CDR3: CASSEGTGGGNQPQHF; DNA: TGTGCCAGCAGTGAAGGGACAGGGGGTGGTAATCAGCCCCAGCATTTT
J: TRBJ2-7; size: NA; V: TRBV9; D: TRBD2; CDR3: CASSASGGWAYEQYF; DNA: TGTGCCAGCAGCGCGAGCGGGGGGTGGGCCTACGAGCAGTACTTC
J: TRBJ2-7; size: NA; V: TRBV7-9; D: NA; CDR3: CASSFIVEGSYEQYF; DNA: TGTGCCAGCAGCTTTATAGTAGAGGGTTCCTACGAGCAGTACTTC
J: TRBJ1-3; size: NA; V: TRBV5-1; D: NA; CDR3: CASSLDGQFGGNTIYF; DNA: TGCGCCAGCAGCTTGGACGGACAGTTCGGTGGAAACACCATATATTTT
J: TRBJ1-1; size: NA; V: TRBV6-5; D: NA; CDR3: CASSYPGLTEAFF; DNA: TGTGCCAGCAGTTATCCGGGGCTCACTGAAGCTTTCTTT
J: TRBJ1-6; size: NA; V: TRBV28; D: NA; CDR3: CASTTLEGVISNSPLHF; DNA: TGTGCCAGCACCACCCTGGAGGGAGTTATCTCAAATTCACCCCTCCACTTT
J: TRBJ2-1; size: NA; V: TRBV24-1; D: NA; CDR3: CATSDPSVGGRYNEQFF; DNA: TGTGCCACCAGTGACCCTTCTGTGGGCGGGCGCTACAATGAGCAGTTCTTC
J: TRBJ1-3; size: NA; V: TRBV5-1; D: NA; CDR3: CASSLVSLAANPGNTIYF; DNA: TGCGCCAGCAGCTTGGTTTCCCTCGCAGCGAATCCTGGAAACACCATATATTTT
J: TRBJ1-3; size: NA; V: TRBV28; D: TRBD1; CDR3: CASSLPGQVSGNTIYF; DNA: TGTGCCAGCAGTTTACCCGGACAGGTCTCTGGAAACACCATATATTTT
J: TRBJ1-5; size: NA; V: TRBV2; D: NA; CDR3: CASSDGGPQPQHF; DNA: TGTGCCAGCAGTGATGGGGGCCCTCAGCCCCAGCATTTT
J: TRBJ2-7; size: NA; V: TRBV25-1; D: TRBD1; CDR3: CASTPDRAGTYEQYF; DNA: TGTGCCAGCACCCCGGACAGGGCGGGTACCTACGAGCAGTACTTC
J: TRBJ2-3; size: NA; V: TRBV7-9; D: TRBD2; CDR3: CASSPRSGGRTDTQYF; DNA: TGTGCCAGCAGCCCCCGGAGCGGGGGCCGCACAGATACGCAGTATTTT
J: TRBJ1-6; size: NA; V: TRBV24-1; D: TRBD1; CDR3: CATSEGQENSPLHF; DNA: TGTGCCACCAGTGAAGGACAGGAAAATTCACCCCTCCACTTT
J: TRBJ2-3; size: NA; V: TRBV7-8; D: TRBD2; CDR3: CASSWLAGRGDTQYF; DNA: TGTGCCAGCAGCTGGCTAGCGGGTAGGGGAGATACGCAGTATTTT
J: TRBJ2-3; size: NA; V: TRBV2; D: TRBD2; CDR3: CASSEDGRGNTDTQYF; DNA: TGTGCCAGCAGTGAAGACGGGCGGGGGAACACAGATACGCAGTATTTT
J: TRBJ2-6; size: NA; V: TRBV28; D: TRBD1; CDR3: CASSLTGAVWANVLTF; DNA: TGTGCCAGCAGTTTGACAGGGGCTGTCTGGGCCAACGTCCTGACTTTC
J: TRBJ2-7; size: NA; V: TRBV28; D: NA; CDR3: CASRHSSQGPLFYEQYF; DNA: TGTGCCAGCAGACACTCCTCACAGGGACCCCTATTCTACGAGCAGTACTTC
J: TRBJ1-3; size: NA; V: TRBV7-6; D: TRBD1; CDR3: CASSLASQGARNTIYF; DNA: TGTGCCAGCAGCTTAGCGAGCCAGGGGGCACGAAACACCATATATTTT